The rows below give T cell receptor beta chains drawn from one sample of a study of T cell changes during pregnancy in multiple sclerosis. Clones were read by immunoSEQ multiplex PCR, and TCRdb kept only the in-frame ones, dropping some. The sample contains roughly 100,000 clones, roughly nine tenths of which appear only once. The material was peripheral blood, obtained after pregnancy. Source of these receptors: a female donor with multiple sclerosis, enrolled in a pregnancy study. Both conserved end residues are part of each CDR3. Fields, in order: J gene, clone size, D gene, V gene, CDR3 DNA, CDR3 protein. A D gene is named only where the DNA matches it firmly. For some rows the clone size is stated as once, few or many, or as a class when expanded; others skip it.

>TRBJ2-1|.|TRBD2|TRBV9
TGTGCCAGCAGCCGCCTAGCGGGAGGGCGCGATGAGCAGTTCTTC
CASSRLAGGRDEQFF
>TRBJ2-7|.|.|TRBV7-8
TGTGCCAGCAGCTTCGATGACGGGTCCCAAGGAATCTACGAGCAGTACTTC
CASSFDDGSQGIYEQYF
>TRBJ2-7|.|TRBD2|TRBV7-2
TGTGCCAGCAGCGGCGGGGGGACCTCCTACGAGCAGTACTTC
CASSGGGTSYEQYF
>TRBJ2-3|.|TRBD2|TRBV15
TGTGCCACCAGCAGAGATCCCCCACTAGCGGGAGGTGGCACAGATACGCAGTATTTT
CATSRDPPLAGGGTDTQYF
>TRBJ1-4|.|.|TRBV11-2
TGTGCCAGCAGCCGCTATATCGGGCAGGGAAAGTATAATGAAAAACTGTTTTTT
CASSRYIGQGKYNEKLFF
>TRBJ2-6|.|.|TRBV2
TGTGCCAGCAGTGAATTAGGAGGTGGGGCCAACGTCCTGACTTTC
CASSELGGGANVLTF
>TRBJ2-1|once|TRBD2|TRBV11-2
TGTGCCAGCAGCCCCCGAGGGACTAGCGGGAGGGCTTACAATGAGCAGTTCTTC
CASSPRGTSGRAYNEQFF
>TRBJ2-4|.|.|TRBV27
TGTGCCAGCAGTTTACACTCCGGCTCAGGGGCAGCAGTGTTAAACATTCAGTACTTC
CASSLHSGSGAAVLNIQYF
>TRBJ1-2|.|TRBD1|TRBV5-6
TGTGCCAGCAGAGCCCGGGGCCACATTGGGACAGGGAACTATGGCTACACCTTC
CASRARGHIGTGNYGYTF
>TRBJ2-2|once|TRBD2|TRBV4-2
TGTGCCAGCAGCCAAGACCTAGCGGGAGTCGGCGGGGAGCTGTTTTTT
CASSQDLAGVGGELFF
>TRBJ1-5|.|.|TRBV15
TGTGCCACCAGCAACGTTAGGACGGGAGGAAATCAGCCCCAGCATTTT
CATSNVRTGGNQPQHF
>TRBJ2-1|.|.|TRBV7-6
TGTGCCAGCAGCCTCGGGGGTGAGCAGTTCTTC
CASSLGGEQFF
>TRBJ2-7|.|.|TRBV27
TGTGCCAGCAGTCTCTCCTACGAGCAGTACTTC
CASSLSYEQYF
>TRBJ2-7|.|TRBD2|TRBV2
TGTGCCAGCAGTGGTAGCGGGGGTGACGAGCAGTACTTC
CASSGSGGDEQYF
>TRBJ2-3|.|TRBD1|TRBV7-2
TGTGCCAGCAGCGAACAGGGGGCGCCTAGCACAGATACGCAGTATTTT
CASSEQGAPSTDTQYF
>TRBJ2-1|.|.|TRBV4-1
TGCGCCAGCAGCCAAGAAGGTGAGGACTATCAAACCTACAATGAGCAGTTCTTC
CASSQEGEDYQTYNEQFF
>TRBJ1-1|once|.|TRBV11-2
TGTGCCAGCAGCTTAGAGGGGGCCAGGAACACTGAAGCTTTCTTT
CASSLEGARNTEAFF
>TRBJ2-7|.|TRBD1|TRBV4-2
TGTGCCAGCAGCCAAGGATCGCGGGACAGGGCCTACGAGCAGTACTTC
CASSQGSRDRAYEQYF
>TRBJ2-3|.|TRBD1|TRBV7-3
TGTGCCAGCAGCTTAACCGCAGGGGGCTCTAGCACAGATACGCAGTATTTT
CASSLTAGGSSTDTQYF
>TRBJ1-1|.|TRBD1|TRBV7-6
TGTGCCAGCAGCTTAGCGGGACAGGGGTTGACGCGGAACACTGAAGCTTTCTTT
CASSLAGQGLTRNTEAFF
>TRBJ2-3|.|TRBD2|TRBV5-1
TGCGCCAGGAGAAACCCCCTACACCTGGCGGGAGGAGCAGATACGCAGTATTTT
CARRNPLHLAGGADTQYF
>TRBJ2-5|.|.|TRBV28
TGTGCCGGAGGACGCCTCGGGGTTACCCAGTACTTC
CAGGRLGVTQYF
>TRBJ2-1|.|.|TRBV28
TGTGCCAGCAGTTTAAAGACTTCGGGACTCAACAATGAGCAGTTCTTC
CASSLKTSGLNNEQFF
>TRBJ1-1|.|.|TRBV2
TGTGCCAGCACCCCTAGAGGGTTCTCACCTTCGAAGAGCACTGAAGCTTTCTTT
CASTPRGFSPSKSTEAFF
>TRBJ2-7|.|.|TRBV4-1
TGCGCCAGCAGCCAAGGCGTAGGGACTGGGTACGAGCAGTACTTC
CASSQGVGTGYEQYF
>TRBJ2-7|.|.|TRBV18
TGTGCCAGCTCACGAGAGGGGGAGCCCGACGAGCAGTACTTC
CASSREGEPDEQYF
>TRBJ2-7|.|.|TRBV19
TGTGCCAGTAGTGCCACCGAGGGTAACGAGCAGTACTTC
CASSATEGNEQYF
>TRBJ2-7|.|.|TRBV4-3
TGCGCCAGCAGCCAAGAGACAGCTTCCTACGAGCAGTACTTC
CASSQETASYEQYF
>TRBJ2-1|.|TRBD1|TRBV7-6
TGTGCCAGCAGCTCGACCCGGGACAGCTCCTACAATGAGCAGTTCTTC
CASSSTRDSSYNEQFF
>TRBJ2-7|.|TRBD1|TRBV11-2
TGTGCCAGCAGCTGGACTCGGGCAGGGGGCAGGTCCTACGAGCAGTACTTC
CASSWTRAGGRSYEQYF
>TRBJ1-5|few|.|TRBV7-2
TGTGCCAGCAGCTTGTACCTGGGACTCAATAGCAATCAGCCCCAGCATTTT
CASSLYLGLNSNQPQHF
>TRBJ1-2|few|.|TRBV6-1
TGTGCCAGCAGGAACTCAGGGGACTATGGCTACACCTTC
CASRNSGDYGYTF
>TRBJ2-1|.|.|TRBV11-2
TGTGCCAGCAGCCCCGCGAACAATGAGCAGTTCTTC
CASSPANNEQFF
>TRBJ2-5|once|TRBD2|TRBV6-1
TGTGCCAGCACCCGGGCCGGGGGGGCCGGAGAGACCCAGTACTTC
CASTRAGGAGETQYF
>TRBJ1-1|.|.|TRBV4-2
TGTGCCAGCAGCCAAAGGTTTAGGGGCGGGACGATGAACACTGAAGCTTTCTTT
CASSQRFRGGTMNTEAFF
>TRBJ1-4|once|.|TRBV5-5
TGTGCCAGCAGCGCAGGACTCTTTGAAAAACTGTTTTTT
CASSAGLFEKLFF
>TRBJ2-1|once|.|TRBV19
TGTGCCAGTAGTATGGTAGGGGTGGGGGGTCCTAATTCCTACAATGAGCAGTTCTTC
CASSMVGVGGPNSYNEQFF
>TRBJ2-3|.|.|TRBV5-6
TGTGCCAGCAGCTTGGGGGGGGTCACAGATACGCAGTATTTT
CASSLGGVTDTQYF
>TRBJ2-2|.|.|TRBV10-3
TGTGCCATACGACTGAACACCGGGGAGCTGTTTTTT
CAIRLNTGELFF
>TRBJ2-4|.|TRBD1|TRBV15
TGTGCCACCAGCGAAGGACAGGGGAACTTGGGGTACGCCAAAAACATTCAGTACTTC
CATSEGQGNLGYAKNIQYF
>TRBJ1-1|.|TRBD1|TRBV19
TGTGCCAGTAGTATATGGGCCGGGACAGGGGTTGGCGGCACTGAAGCTTTCTTT
CASSIWAGTGVGGTEAFF
>TRBJ2-5|.|.|TRBV19
TGTGCCACCGCCGCCCAGGGGATTCAAGAGACCCAGTACTTC
CATAAQGIQETQYF
>TRBJ2-2|.|.|TRBV7-7
TGTGCCAGCAGCCCCGGGGTGAACACCGGGGAGCTGTTTTTT
CASSPGVNTGELFF
>TRBJ1-4|once|.|TRBV7-9
TGTGCCAGCAGCTTAGGCAGTGCAACTAATGAAAAACTGTTTTTT
CASSLGSATNEKLFF
>TRBJ2-7|.|TRBD1|TRBV29-1
TGCAGCGTTGACGGGACAGGTGATTACGAGCAGTACTTC
CSVDGTGDYEQYF
>TRBJ2-6|.|.|TRBV27
TGTGCCAGCAGTTTGCTAAAGTCTGGGGCCAACGTCCTGACTTTC
CASSLLKSGANVLTF
>TRBJ1-4|.|.|TRBV6-5
TGTGCCAGCAGTGTGGGGGGAGGAGAAAAACTGTTTTTT
CASSVGGGEKLFF
>TRBJ2-7|.|TRBD1|TRBV19
TGTGCCAGTAGTATAGTAGGGGACAGCGAGCAGTACTTC
CASSIVGDSEQYF
>TRBJ1-5|.|.|TRBV6-5
TGTGCCAGCAGTTACTCTGGGAGTGCGGGTCAGCCCCAGCATTTT
CASSYSGSAGQPQHF
>TRBJ1-2|.|TRBD1|TRBV2
TGTGCCAGCAGTGAGGACAGGGCTAACTATGGCTACACCTTC
CASSEDRANYGYTF
>TRBJ2-2|.|TRBD2|TRBV29-1
TGCAGCGTTTTTGCCTCTAGCGGGATGACCGGGGAGCTGTTTTTT
CSVFASSGMTGELFF
>TRBJ2-2|.|.|TRBV7-7
TGTGCCAGCAGCACAGGACAGAACACCGGGGAGCTGTTTTTT
CASSTGQNTGELFF
>TRBJ1-6|.|.|TRBV10-3
TGTGCCATCAGTGCAGACAGTTATAATTCACCCCTCCACTTT
CAISADSYNSPLHF
>TRBJ1-6|.|TRBD1|TRBV5-1
TGCGCCAGCAGCTCGGGACAGGTTGATTCACCCCTCCACTTT
CASSSGQVDSPLHF
>TRBJ2-1|.|.|TRBV14
TGTGCCAGCAGCCCACAGGGTACGGCTGAGCAGTTCTTC
CASSPQGTAEQFF
>TRBJ2-2|.|.|TRBV2
TGTGCCAGCAGTGCGGACACCGGGGAGCTGTTTTTT
CASSADTGELFF
>TRBJ1-2|.|.|TRBV6-5
TGTGCCAGCAGCTCCGTGGACAGCTACTATGGCTACACCTTC
CASSSVDSYYGYTF